The 8 T cell receptor beta chains listed next were all sequenced from one sample in a study of PD-L1 blockade in urothelial cancer. The data were produced by immunoSEQ multiplex PCR, yet TCRdb's version contains in-frame clones alone and is incomplete. The table shows fewer than 60,000 clones, with around 84% occurring only once. The time point here: pretreatment peripheral blood. The source material was PBMCs, sampled around atezolizumab (anti-PD-L1) treatment. The receptors were sampled from a man between 65 and 85 years old with urothelial cancer.

The V and J genes are TRBV4-3 and TRBJ2-2; 8 bases are a match to TRBD1. V shed 3 bases and J 5 bases; nucleotides not matched to a gene: 2. The CDR3 runs 14 residues. Germline V gene lookup returns CDR1 LGHNA and CDR2 YSLEER. CDR3 sequence reads: CASSHDRGTGELFF. The CDR3 bases are TGCGCCAGCAGCCACGACAGGGGAACCGGGGAGCTGTTTTTT.

This clone was observed a handful of times. The rearrangement uses TRBV5-1 and TRBJ1-1; D unclear. The V gene's germline CDR1 is SGHRS and CDR2 YFSETQ. This CDR3 has 14 residues. V was shortened by 9 bases and J by 2 bases, with 17 bases between the two germline ends. The CDR3 is CATRKEGLNTEAFF. For the CDR3, the DNA is TGCGCCACCCGAAAGGAGGGCTTAAACACTGAAGCTTTCTTT.

The chain is built from TRBV27 and TRBJ2-2, with a possible D match to TRBD1 (5 bases). Germline values: CDR1 MNHEY, CDR2 SMNVEV (reference sequence). Trimming pared 4 bases from V and 1 base from J, leaving 13 bases between. The CDR3 has 16 amino acids. CDR3 sequence: CASSWERTGNTGELFF. CDR3 coding DNA: TGTGCCAGCAGTTGGGAACGAACAGGGAACACCGGGGAGCTGTTTTTT.

V usage is TRBV5-5 and J usage is TRBJ2-7, with 10 bases matching TRBD1. Per germline, CDR1 SGHKS and CDR2 YYEKEE (reference sequence). The CDR3 totals 13 residues. V was clipped by 4 bases and J by 9 bases; unmatched bases: 7. CDR3 DNA: TGTGCCAGCAGCCATCCGACAGGGGGCGGGCAGTACTTC. Translated: CASSHPTGGGQYF.

V and J are TRBV23-1 and TRBJ1-5, with D possibly TRBD1 on 5 matching bases. TRBV23-1 is an ORF, and what it does is uncertain. The CDR3 runs 15 residues. Trimming took off 2 bases at V and 2 bases at J, with 10 bases between the two ends. CDR3 loop: CASSQRGTCNQPQHF. For the CDR3, the DNA is TGCGCCAGCAGTCAAAGGGGAACCTGCAATCAGCCCCAGCATTTT.

The CDR3 sequence is CASSLYRSNTEAFF. CDR3 nucleotides: TGTGCCAGTAGTTTGTACAGGTCGAACACTGAAGCTTTCTTT. The rearrangement uses TRBV19 and TRBJ1-1, with D possibly being TRBD1 (5 bases). The germline V gene encodes CDR1 LNHDA and CDR2 SQIVND (reference sequence). The CDR3 has 14 amino acids. Trimming pared 5 bases from V and 1 base from J, leaving 11 bases between. Variable domain in full (rest from reference TRBV19 and TRBJ1-1): DGGITQSPKYLFRKEGQNVTLSCEQNLNHDAMYWYRQDPGQGLRLIYYSQIVNDFQKGDIAEGYSVSREKKESFPLTVTSAQKNPTAFYLCASSLYRSNTEAFFGQGTRLTVV.

V gene TRBV6-1 combines with J gene TRBJ1-5, with TRBD1 as a possible D gene (5 bases). Germline CDR1 and CDR2: MNHNS and SASEGT. V was shortened by 4 bases and J by 3 bases, with 22 bases between the two germline ends. This CDR3 has 18 amino acids. The CDR3 nucleotides read TGTGCCAGCAGTGTTTCCGCTGGAGGAGGGGCCTCCAATCAGCCCCAGCATTTT. Its translation is CASSVSAGGGASNQPQHF.

This clone was seen a single time. V and J are TRBV5-4 and TRBJ2-1; 9 bases fit TRBD2. Germline CDR1 and CDR2: SGHNT and YYREEE (reference sequence). The CDR3 runs to 15 residues. The junction had 14 bases not matched to a gene; V was cut back by 9 bases and J by 7 bases. CDR3 sequence (DNA): TGTGCCATCGGGGGGGCGGGAGGGCCCTTTAATGAGCAGTTCTTC. Translated, it gives CAIGGAGGPFNEQFF.